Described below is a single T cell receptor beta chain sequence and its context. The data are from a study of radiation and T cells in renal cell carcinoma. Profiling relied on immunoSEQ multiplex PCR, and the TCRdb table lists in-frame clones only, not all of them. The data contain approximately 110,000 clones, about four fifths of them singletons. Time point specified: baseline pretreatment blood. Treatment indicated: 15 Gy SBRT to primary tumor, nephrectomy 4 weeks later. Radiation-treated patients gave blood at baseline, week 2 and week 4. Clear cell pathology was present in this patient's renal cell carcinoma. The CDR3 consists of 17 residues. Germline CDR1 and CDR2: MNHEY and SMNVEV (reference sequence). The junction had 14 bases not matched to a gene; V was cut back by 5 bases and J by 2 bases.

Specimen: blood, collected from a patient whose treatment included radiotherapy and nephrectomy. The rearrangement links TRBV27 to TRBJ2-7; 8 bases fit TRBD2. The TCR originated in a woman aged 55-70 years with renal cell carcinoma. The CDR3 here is CASSPYLDGGETYEQYF. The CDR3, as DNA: TGTGCCAGCAGTCCCTATTTGGACGGGGGGGAGACCTACGAGCAGTACTTC.